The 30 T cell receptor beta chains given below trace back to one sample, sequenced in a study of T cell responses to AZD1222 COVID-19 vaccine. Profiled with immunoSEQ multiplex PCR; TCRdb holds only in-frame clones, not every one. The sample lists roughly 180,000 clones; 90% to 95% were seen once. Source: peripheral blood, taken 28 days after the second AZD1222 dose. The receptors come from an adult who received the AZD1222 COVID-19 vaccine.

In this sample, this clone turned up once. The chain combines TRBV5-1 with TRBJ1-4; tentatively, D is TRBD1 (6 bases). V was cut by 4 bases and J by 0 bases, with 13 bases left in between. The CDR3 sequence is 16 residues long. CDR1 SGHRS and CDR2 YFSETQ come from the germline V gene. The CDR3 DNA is TGCGCCAGCAGCCCTTCCCAGGGGCCAACTAATGAAAAACTGTTTTTT. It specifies CASSPSQGPTNEKLFF.

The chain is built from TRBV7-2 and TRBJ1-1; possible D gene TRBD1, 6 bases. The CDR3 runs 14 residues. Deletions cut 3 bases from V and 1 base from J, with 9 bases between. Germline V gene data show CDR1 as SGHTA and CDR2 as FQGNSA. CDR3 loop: CASSLDRRNTEAFF. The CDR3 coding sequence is TGTGCCAGCAGCTTGGACAGACGGAACACTGAAGCTTTCTTT.

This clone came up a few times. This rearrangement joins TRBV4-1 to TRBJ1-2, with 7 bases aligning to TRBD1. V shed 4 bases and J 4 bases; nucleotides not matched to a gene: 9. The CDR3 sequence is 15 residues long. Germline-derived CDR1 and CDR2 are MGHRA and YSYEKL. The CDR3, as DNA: TGCGCCAGCAGCCGCCGGGACAGAGGTGGCTATGGCTACACCTTC. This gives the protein CASSRRDRGGYGYTF.

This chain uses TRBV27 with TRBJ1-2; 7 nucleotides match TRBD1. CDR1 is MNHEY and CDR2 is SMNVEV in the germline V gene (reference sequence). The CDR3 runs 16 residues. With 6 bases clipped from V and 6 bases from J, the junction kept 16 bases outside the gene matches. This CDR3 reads CASSPRSGGPIDGYTF. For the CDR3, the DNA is TGTGCCAGCAGCCCTCGCTCAGGGGGTCCGATTGATGGCTACACCTTC.

CDR3 in DNA: TGTGCCAGCAGTTCCACGGGGGGGGGCGACCCTGAAGCTTTCTTT. As protein: CASSSTGGGDPEAFF. The chain links TRBV6-2 or TRBV6-3 to TRBJ1-1, with D perhaps matching TRBD1 (6 bases). Germline values: CDR1 MNHEY, CDR2 SVGEGT. The CDR3 is made up of 15 amino acids. The V end lost 4 bases, the J end lost 6 bases, and 18 bases lay between the germline ends.

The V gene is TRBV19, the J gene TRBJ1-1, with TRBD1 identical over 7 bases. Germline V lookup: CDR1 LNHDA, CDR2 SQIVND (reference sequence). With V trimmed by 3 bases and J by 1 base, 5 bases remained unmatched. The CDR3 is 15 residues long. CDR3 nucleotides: TGTGCCAGTAGTATCATGGGACAGCCGAACACTGAAGCTTTCTTT. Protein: CASSIMGQPNTEAFF. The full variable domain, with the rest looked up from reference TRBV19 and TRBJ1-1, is DGGITQSPKYLFRKEGQNVTLSCEQNLNHDAMYWYRQDPGQGLRLIYYSQIVNDFQKGDIAEGYSVSREKKESFPLTVTSAQKNPTAFYLCASSIMGQPNTEAFFGQGTRLTVV.

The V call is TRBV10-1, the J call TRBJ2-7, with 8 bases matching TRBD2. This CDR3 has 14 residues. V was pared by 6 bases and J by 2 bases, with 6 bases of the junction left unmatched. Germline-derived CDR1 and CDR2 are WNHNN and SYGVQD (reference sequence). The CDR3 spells CASRASGSPYEQYF. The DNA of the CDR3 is TGCGCCAGCAGAGCCAGCGGGAGCCCCTACGAGCAGTACTTC.

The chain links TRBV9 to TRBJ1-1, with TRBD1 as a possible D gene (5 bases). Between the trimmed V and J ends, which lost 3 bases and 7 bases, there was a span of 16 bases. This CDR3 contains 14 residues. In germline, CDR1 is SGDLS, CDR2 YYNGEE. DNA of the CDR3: TGTGCCAGCAGCGAACAAGGTGGGGCACTTGAAGCTTTCTTT. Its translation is CASSEQGGALEAFF. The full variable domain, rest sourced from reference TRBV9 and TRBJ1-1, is DSGVTQTPKHLITATGQRVTLRCSPRSGDLSVYWYQQSLDQGLQFLIQYYNGEERAKGNILERFSAQQFPDLHSELNLSSLELGDSALYFCASSEQGGALEAFFGQGTRLTVV.

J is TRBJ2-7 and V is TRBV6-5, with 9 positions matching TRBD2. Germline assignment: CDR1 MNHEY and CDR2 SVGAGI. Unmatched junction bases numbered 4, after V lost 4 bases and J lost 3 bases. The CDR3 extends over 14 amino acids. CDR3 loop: CASSFSGSFYEQYF. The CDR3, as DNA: TGTGCCAGCAGTTTTAGCGGGAGTTTCTACGAGCAGTACTTC.

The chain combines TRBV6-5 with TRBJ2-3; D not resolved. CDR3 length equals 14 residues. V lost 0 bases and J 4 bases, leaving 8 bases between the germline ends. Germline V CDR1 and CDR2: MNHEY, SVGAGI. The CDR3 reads CASSYSSLADTQYF. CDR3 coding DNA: TGTGCCAGCAGTTACTCCAGTTTAGCAGATACGCAGTATTTT.

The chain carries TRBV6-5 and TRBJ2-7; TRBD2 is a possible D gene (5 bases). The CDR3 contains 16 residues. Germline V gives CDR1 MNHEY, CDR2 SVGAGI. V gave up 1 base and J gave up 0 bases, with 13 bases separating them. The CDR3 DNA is TGTGCCAGCAGTTACTTCGGCGGGCGAAGCTCCTACGAGCAGTACTTC. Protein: CASSYFGGRSSYEQYF.

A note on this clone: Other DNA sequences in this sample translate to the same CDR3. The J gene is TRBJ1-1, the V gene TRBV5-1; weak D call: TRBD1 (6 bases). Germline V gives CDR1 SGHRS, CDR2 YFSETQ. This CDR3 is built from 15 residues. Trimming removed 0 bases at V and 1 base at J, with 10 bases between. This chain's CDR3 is CASSLVAGANTEAFF. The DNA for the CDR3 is TGCGCCAGCAGCTTGGTTGCGGGGGCGAACACTGAAGCTTTCTTT.

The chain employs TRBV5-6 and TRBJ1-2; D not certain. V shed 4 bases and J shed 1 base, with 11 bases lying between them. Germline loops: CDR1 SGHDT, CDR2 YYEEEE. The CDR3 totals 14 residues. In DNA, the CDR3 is TGTGCCAGCAGCCAAGTAGGATATAACTATGGCTACACCTTC. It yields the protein CASSQVGYNYGYTF. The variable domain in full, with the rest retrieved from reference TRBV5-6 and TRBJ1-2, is DAGVTQSPTHLIKTRGQQVTLRCSPKSGHDTVSWYQQALGQGPQFIFQYYEEEERQRGNFPDRFSGHQFPNYSSELNVNALLLGDSALYLCASSQVGYNYGYTFGSGTRLTVV.

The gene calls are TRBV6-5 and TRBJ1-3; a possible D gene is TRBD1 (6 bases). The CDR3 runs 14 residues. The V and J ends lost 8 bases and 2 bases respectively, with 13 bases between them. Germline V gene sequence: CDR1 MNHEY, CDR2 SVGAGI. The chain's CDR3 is CASAQGGAGNTIYF. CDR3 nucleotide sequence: TGTGCCAGCGCACAGGGAGGAGCTGGAAACACCATATATTTT.

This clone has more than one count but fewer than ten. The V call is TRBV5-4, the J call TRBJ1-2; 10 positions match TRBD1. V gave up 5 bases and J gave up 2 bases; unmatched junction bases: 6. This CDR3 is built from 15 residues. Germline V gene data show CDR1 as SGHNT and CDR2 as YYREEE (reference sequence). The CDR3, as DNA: TGTGCCAGCAGTCTCCGGACAGGGGGGAACTATGGCTACACCTTC. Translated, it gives CASSLRTGGNYGYTF. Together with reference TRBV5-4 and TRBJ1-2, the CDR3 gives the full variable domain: ETGVTQSPTHLIKTRGQQVTLRCSSQSGHNTVSWYQQALGQGPQFIFQYYREEENGRGNFPPRFSGLQFPNYSSELNVNALELDDSALYLCASSLRTGGNYGYTFGSGTRLTVV.

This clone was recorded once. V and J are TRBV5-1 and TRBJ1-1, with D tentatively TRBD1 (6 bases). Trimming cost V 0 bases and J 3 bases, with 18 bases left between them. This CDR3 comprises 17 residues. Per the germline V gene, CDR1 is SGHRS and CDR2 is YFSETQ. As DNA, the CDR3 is TGCGCCAGCAGCTTGGTTACCAGGGGAATTGGGGACACTGAAGCTTTCTTT. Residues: CASSLVTRGIGDTEAFF.

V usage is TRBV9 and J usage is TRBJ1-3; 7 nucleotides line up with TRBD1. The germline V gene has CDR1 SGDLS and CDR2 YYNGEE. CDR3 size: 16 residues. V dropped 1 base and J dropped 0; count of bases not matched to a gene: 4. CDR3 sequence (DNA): TGTGCCAGCAGCGTAAGGGGGCAGAGCTCTGGAAACACCATATATTTT. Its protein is CASSVRGQSSGNTIYF.

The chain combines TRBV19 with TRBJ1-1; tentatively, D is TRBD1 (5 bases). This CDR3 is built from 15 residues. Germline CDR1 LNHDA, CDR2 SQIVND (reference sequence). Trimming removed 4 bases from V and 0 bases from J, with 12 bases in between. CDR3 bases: TGTGCCAGTAGTAGAGCGGGGCAGATGAACACTGAAGCTTTCTTT. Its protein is CASSRAGQMNTEAFF.

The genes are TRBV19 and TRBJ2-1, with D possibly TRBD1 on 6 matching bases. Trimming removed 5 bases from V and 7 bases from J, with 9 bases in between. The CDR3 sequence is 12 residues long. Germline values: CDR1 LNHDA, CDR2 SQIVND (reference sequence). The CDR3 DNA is TGTGCCAGTAGTTTTAGGGGGAATGAGCAGTTCTTC. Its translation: CASSFRGNEQFF.

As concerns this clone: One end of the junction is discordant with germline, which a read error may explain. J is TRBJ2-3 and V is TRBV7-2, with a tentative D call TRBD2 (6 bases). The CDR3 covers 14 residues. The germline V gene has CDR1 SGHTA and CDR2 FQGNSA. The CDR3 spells CASSIAALLDTQYF. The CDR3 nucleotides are TGTGCCAGCAGCATAGCGGCGCTATTAGATACGCAGTATTTT.

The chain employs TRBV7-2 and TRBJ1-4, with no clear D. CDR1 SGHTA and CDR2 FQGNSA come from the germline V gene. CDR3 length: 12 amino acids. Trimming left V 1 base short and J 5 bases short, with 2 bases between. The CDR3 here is CASSLVNEKLFF. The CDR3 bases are TGTGCCAGCAGCTTAGTGAATGAAAAACTGTTTTTT.

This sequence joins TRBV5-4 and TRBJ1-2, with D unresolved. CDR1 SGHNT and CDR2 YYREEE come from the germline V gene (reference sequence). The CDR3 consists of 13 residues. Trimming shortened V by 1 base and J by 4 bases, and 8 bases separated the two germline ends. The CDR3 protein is CASSLPHSYGYTF. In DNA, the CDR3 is TGTGCCAGCAGCTTGCCCCACAGCTATGGCTACACCTTC.

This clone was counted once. The CDR3 nucleotides read TGTGCCAGCAGCTTAGTCCAGGGCAGTGAGCAGTTCTTC. The encoded protein is CASSLVQGSEQFF. The rearrangement uses TRBV11-3 and TRBJ2-1; D may be TRBD1 (5 bases). Germline V CDR1 and CDR2: SGHNT, YENEEA. Trimming pared 1 base from V and 9 bases from J, leaving 10 bases between. The CDR3 is made up of 13 amino acids. The complete variable domain, with remaining parts taken from reference TRBV11-3 and TRBJ2-1, reads EAGVVQSPRYKIIEKKQPVAFWCNPISGHNTLYWYLQNLGQGPELLIRYENEEAVDDSQLPKDRFSAERLKGVDSTLKIQPAELGDSAVYLCASSLVQGSEQFFGPGTRLTVL.

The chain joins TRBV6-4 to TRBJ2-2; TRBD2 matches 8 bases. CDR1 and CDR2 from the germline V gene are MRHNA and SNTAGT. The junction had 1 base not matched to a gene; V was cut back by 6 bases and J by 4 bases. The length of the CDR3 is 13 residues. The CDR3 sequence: CASSGRATGELFF. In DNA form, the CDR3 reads TGTGCCAGCAGCGGGAGGGCCACCGGGGAGCTGTTTTTT.

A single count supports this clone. CDR3 region: CASSSNRGAGELFF. Here the CDR3 DNA reads TGTGCCAGCAGCTCGAACAGGGGTGCCGGGGAGCTGTTTTTT. V gene TRBV11-2 combines with J gene TRBJ2-2, with TRBD1 identical over 7 bases. Germline CDR1 reads SGHAT; CDR2 reads FQNNGV. V lost 4 bases to trimming and J lost 6 bases; unmatched junction nucleotides: 5. The CDR3 length is 14 residues. Drawing the rest from reference TRBV11-2 and TRBJ2-2, the complete variable domain is EAGVAQSPRYKIIEKRQSVAFWCNPISGHATLYWYQQILGQGPKLLIQFQNNGVVDDSQLPKDRFSAERLKGVDSTLKIQPAKLEDSAVYLCASSSNRGAGELFFGEGSRLTVL.

The DNA of the CDR3 is TGTGCCACCAGCAGAGACAGCAGGGGGTTCTCCTACGAGCAGTACTTC. This codes for CATSRDSRGFSYEQYF. This rearrangement joins TRBV15 to TRBJ2-7; TRBD1 aligns across 7 bases. The CDR3 is 16 amino acids. The J segment lost 0 bases and the V segment lost 0 bases, leaving 5 bases of the junction unmatched. Per the germline V gene, CDR1 is LNHNV and CDR2 is YYDKDF (reference sequence).

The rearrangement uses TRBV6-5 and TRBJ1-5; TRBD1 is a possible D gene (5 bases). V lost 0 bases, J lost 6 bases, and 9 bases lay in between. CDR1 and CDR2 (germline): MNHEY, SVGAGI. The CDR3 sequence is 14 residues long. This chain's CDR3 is CASSYSMGVQPQHF. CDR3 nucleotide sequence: TGTGCCAGCAGTTACTCGATGGGGGTTCAGCCCCAGCATTTT.

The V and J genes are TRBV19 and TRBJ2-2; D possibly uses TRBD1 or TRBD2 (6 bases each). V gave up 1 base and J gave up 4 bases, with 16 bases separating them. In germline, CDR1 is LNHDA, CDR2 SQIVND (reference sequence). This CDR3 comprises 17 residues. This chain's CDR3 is CASSIVAGGKITGELFF. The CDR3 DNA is TGTGCCAGTAGTATAGTAGCCGGGGGCAAGATCACCGGGGAGCTGTTTTTT.

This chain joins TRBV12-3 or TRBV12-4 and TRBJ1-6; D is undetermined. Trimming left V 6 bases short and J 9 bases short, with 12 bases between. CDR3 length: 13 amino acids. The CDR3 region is CASSLTSSSPLHF. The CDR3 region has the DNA TGTGCCAGCAGCCTCACCTCAAGTTCACCCCTCCACTTT.

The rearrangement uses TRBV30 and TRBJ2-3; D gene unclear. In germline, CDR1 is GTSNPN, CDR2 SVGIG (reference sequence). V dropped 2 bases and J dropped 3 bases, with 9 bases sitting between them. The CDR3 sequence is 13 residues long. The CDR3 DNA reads TGTGCCTGGAGTCCACTTGATACAGATACGCAGTATTTT. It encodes CAWSPLDTDTQYF.